Following are 10 T cell receptor beta chains from one sample sequenced in a study of T cell responses to AZD1222 COVID-19 vaccine. Produced via immunoSEQ multiplex PCR; TCRdb's table is partial and in-frame only. The sample shows approximately 190,000 clones, around 92% of them seen only once. Here the sequenced sample was peripheral blood, taken on day 0 of AZD1222 vaccination. These receptors originate from an adult in good health.

The V gene is TRBV7-9, the J gene TRBJ2-3; tentative D call: TRBD1 (6 bases). The CDR3 sequence is 18 residues long. Germline assignment: CDR1 SEHNR and CDR2 FQNEAQ (reference sequence). V shed 3 bases and J shed 0 bases, with 19 bases lying between them. CDR3 amino acids: CASSFPLDSASSTDTQYF. As DNA, the CDR3 is TGTGCCAGCAGCTTCCCCCTGGACAGCGCCTCTAGCACAGATACGCAGTATTTT.

DNA for the CDR3: TGTGCCAGCAGTGAAGGTTGGAACACCGGGGAGCTGTTTTTT. Protein sequence: CASSEGWNTGELFF. This chain uses TRBV6-4 with TRBJ2-2; D gene unclear. V gave up 3 bases and J gave up 1 base, with 6 bases separating them. This CDR3 spans 14 amino acids. Germline V CDR1 and CDR2: MRHNA, SNTAGT.

The V gene is TRBV19, the J gene TRBJ1-5; 8 bases map to TRBD1. There are 16 residues in the CDR3. J was trimmed by 0 bases and V by 8 bases; bases with no gene match: 9. CDR1 LNHDA and CDR2 SQIVND come from the germline V gene (reference sequence). This CDR3 reads CASRQGAPDSNQPQHF. The CDR3 DNA is TGTGCCAGTCGGCAGGGGGCTCCCGATAGCAATCAGCCCCAGCATTTT.

The chain carries TRBV5-1 and TRBJ1-1; possible D gene TRBD1, 5 bases. Germline V gives CDR1 SGHRS, CDR2 YFSETQ. V was pared by 1 base and J by 5 bases, with 12 bases between. The CDR3 extends over 14 amino acids. The CDR3 nucleotides read TGCGCCAGCAGCTTGAGTGGGGCGCTGACTGAAGCTTTCTTT. Translating it yields CASSLSGALTEAFF. The full variable domain, completed using reference TRBV5-1 and TRBJ1-1, is KAGVTQTPRYLIKTRGQQVTLSCSPISGHRSVSWYQQTPGQGLQFLFEYFSETQRNKGNFPGRFSGRQFSNSRSEMNVSTLELGDSALYLCASSLSGALTEAFFGQGTRLTVV.

The chain uses TRBV19 and TRBJ2-4, with no clear D. From germline, CDR1 is LNHDA and CDR2 SQIVND (reference sequence). The CDR3 runs to 15 residues. V lost 3 bases and J 0 bases, leaving 9 bases between the germline ends. CDR3 residues: CASSISQLAKNIQYF. The CDR3 DNA reads TGTGCCAGTAGTATCTCACAGCTAGCCAAAAACATTCAGTACTTC.

This chain links TRBV29-1 with TRBJ1-1; 10 bases map to TRBD1. Per germline, CDR1 SQVTM and CDR2 ANQGSEA. This CDR3 comprises 13 residues. Trimming took 7 bases from V and 0 from J; bases not matched to a gene: 2. CDR3 bases: TGCAGCGGGGGACAGGGGATGAACACTGAAGCTTTCTTT. This gives the protein CSGGQGMNTEAFF.

The chain links TRBV30 to TRBJ1-4, with D maybe TRBD1 (6 bases). The V end was cut by 7 bases, the J end by 1 base, with 10 bases between. This CDR3 has 13 residues. In germline, CDR1 is GTSNPN, CDR2 SVGIG (reference sequence). The CDR3 nucleotides read TGTGCCTTAATCAGGGGAACTAATGAAAAACTGTTTTTT. Translating gives CALIRGTNEKLFF.

The gene calls are TRBV5-4 and TRBJ1-2; no clear D. The ends were cut back, 7 bases at V and 5 bases at J, with 15 bases in the middle. This CDR3 has 13 residues. Germline values: CDR1 SGHNT, CDR2 YYREEE (reference sequence). CDR3 in amino acids: CASYAEPQYGYTF. For the CDR3, the DNA is TGTGCCAGCTACGCAGAGCCTCAATATGGCTACACCTTC.

V is TRBV28 and J is TRBJ2-1; D is uncertain. V lost 4 bases and J 7 bases, leaving 20 bases between the germline ends. Per germline, CDR1 MDHEN and CDR2 SYDVKM. The CDR3 consists of 16 residues. CDR3 loop: CASSSGRKVLYNEQFF. CDR3 coding DNA: TGTGCCAGCAGTTCAGGAAGGAAAGTCCTTTATAATGAGCAGTTCTTC.

This chain joins TRBV27 and TRBJ1-2; D is unresolved. CDR3 length: 14 residues. CDR1 and CDR2 (germline): MNHEY, SMNVEV (reference sequence). The V end lost 5 bases, the J end lost 4 bases, and 14 bases lay between the germline ends. DNA of the CDR3: TGTGCCAGCAGTGTCCCTTCGGTGAGCTATGGCTACACCTTC. Amino acids: CASSVPSVSYGYTF.